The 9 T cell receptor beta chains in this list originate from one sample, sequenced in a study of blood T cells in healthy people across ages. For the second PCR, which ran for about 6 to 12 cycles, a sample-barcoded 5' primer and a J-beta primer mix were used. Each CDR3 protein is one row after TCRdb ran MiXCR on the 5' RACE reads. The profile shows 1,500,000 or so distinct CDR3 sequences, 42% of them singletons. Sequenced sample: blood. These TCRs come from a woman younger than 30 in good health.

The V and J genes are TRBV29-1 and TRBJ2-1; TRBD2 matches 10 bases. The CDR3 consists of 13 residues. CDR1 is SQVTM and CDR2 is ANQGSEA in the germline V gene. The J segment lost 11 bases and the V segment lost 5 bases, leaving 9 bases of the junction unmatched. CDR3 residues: CSVKVLAGLQQFF. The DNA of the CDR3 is TGCAGCGTTAAGGTACTAGCGGGATTACAGCAGTTCTTC.

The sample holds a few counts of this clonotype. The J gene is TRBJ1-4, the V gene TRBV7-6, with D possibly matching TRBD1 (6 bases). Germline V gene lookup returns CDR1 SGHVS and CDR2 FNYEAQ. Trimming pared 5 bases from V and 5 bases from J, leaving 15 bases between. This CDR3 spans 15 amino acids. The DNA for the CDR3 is TGTGCCAGCAGCCCCGGACAGTCCGAGAATGAAAAACTGTTTTTT. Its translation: CASSPGQSENEKLFF. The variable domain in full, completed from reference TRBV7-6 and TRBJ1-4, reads GAGVSQSPRYKVTKRGQDVALRCDPISGHVSLYWYRQALGQGPEFLTYFNYEAQQDKSGLPNDRFSAERPEGSISTLTIQRTEQRDSAMYRCASSPGQSENEKLFFGSGTQLSVL.

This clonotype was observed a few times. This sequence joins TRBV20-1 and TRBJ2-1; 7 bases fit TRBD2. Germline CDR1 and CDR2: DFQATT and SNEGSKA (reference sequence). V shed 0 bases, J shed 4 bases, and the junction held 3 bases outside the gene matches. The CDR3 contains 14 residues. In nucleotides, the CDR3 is TGCAGTGCTAGAGATTGGGGGGGATACAATGAGCAGTTCTTC. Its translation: CSARDWGGYNEQFF.

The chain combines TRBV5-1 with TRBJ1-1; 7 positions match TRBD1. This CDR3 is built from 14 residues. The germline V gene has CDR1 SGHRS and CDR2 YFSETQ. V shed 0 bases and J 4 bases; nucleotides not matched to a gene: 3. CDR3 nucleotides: TGCGCCAGCAGCTTGGAAGGGACAGTCACTGAAGCTTTCTTT. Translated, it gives CASSLEGTVTEAFF.

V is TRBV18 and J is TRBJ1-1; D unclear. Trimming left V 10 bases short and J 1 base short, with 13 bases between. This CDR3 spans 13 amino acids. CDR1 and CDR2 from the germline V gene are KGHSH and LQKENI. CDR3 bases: TGTGCCACAGAAACGGGTCCGAACACTGAAGCTTTCTTT. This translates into CATETGPNTEAFF.

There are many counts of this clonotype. The CDR3 DNA sequence: TGTGCCAGCAGTTTGCGGCAGGGCCAGCCCCAGCATTTT. Translation: CASSLRQGQPQHF. The chain links TRBV12-3 or TRBV12-4 to TRBJ1-5; the D gene is possibly TRBD1 (5 bases). V was cut by 3 bases and J by 7 bases, with 10 bases left in between. The CDR3 extends over 13 amino acids.

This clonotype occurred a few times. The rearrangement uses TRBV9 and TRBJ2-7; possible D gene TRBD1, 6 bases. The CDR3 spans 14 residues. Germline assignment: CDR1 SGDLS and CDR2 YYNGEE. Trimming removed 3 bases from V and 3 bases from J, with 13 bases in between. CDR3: CASSEQGSGYEQYF. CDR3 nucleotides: TGTGCCAGCAGCGAGCAGGGGTCCGGCTACGAGCAGTACTTC.

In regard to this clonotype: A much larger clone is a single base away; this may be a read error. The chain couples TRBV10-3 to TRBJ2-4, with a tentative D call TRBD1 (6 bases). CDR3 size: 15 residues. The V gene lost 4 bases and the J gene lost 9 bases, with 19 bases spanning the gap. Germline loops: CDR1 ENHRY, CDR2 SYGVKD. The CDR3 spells CAISATQGFESIQYF. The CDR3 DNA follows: TGTGCCATCAGTGCGACGCAGGGGTTTGAAAGCATTCAGTACTTC.

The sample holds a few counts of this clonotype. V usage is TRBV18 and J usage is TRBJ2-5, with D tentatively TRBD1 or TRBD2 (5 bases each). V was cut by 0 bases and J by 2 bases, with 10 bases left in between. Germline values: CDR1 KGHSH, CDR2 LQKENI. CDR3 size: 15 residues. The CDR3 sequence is CASSPPWGPQETQYF. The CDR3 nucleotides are TGTGCCAGCTCACCACCGTGGGGACCACAAGAGACCCAGTACTTC.